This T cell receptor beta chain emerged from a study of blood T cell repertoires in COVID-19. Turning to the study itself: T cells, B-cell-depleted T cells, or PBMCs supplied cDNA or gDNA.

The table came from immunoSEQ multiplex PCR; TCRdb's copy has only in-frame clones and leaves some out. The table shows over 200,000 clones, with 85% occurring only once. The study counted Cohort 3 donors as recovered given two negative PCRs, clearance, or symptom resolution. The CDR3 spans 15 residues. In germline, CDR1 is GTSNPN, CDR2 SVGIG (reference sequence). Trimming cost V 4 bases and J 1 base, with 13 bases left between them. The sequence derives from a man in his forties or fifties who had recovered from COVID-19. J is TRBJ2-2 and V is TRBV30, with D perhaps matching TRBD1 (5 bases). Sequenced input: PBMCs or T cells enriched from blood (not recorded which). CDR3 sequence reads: CAWKFGARNTGELFF. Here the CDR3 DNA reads TGTGCCTGGAAATTTGGGGCCAGGAACACCGGGGAGCTGTTTTTT.